This T cell receptor beta chain emerged from a study of vaccination effects on CD4 cells after COVID-19. Study-wide context: Every participant took two doses of the BNT162b2 or mRNA-1273 vaccine. Both of the two convalescent patients gave a sample, one 16 days and one a week before vaccination.

The V end lost 1 base, the J end lost 0 bases, and 19 bases lay between the germline ends. The CDR3 spans 19 residues. Germline V gene lookup returns CDR1 PRHDT and CDR2 FYEKMQ (reference sequence). Antigen-specific CD4+ T cell clonotypes were called by their expansion after viral peptide-pool culture in ViraFEST. Culture lasted 10 days before CD4+ T cell isolation. The person's infection with SARS-CoV-2, confirmed by PCR, took place between March and December 2020. Negative control cultures received an HIV-1 Nef peptide pool. This clone was recorded a few times. Its cognate antigen is unknown. This table comes from immunoSEQ multiplex PCR, and its TCRdb copy is limited to in-frame clones, with some not included. The sample lists under 65,000 clones; more than 65% were seen once.

The clonotype comes from a human donor who had a prior SARS-CoV-2 infection. The rearrangement uses TRBV13 and TRBJ1-3; maybe TRBD1 (6 bases). Sequenced here: CD4+ T cells from PBMCs cultured with HIV peptides, sampled before COVID-19 vaccination. Indicated subset: HIV-1 Nef peptide pool negative control/reference culture. The CDR3 reads CASSLVAGGRENSGNTIYF. CDR3 nucleotide sequence: TGTGCCAGCAGCTTAGTGGCTGGGGGCAGGGAGAACTCTGGAAACACCATATATTTT.